The clone carrying this T cell receptor (beta chain) was counted at least ten times. Unique molecular identifiers were attached to individual cDNA molecules. TCRdb re-called the 5' RACE reads through MiXCR, storing one row per CDR3 protein. Here the sample spans approximately 75,000 distinct CDR3 sequences, around 4.2% being singletons. This sample was included in a study of early T cells in non-severe SARS-CoV-2 infection. V gave up 6 bases and J gave up 0 bases, with 16 bases separating them. CDR1 DFQATT and CDR2 SNEGSKA come from the germline V gene (reference sequence). The CDR3 is 15 amino acids.

This sequence was found in an adult who was a healthcare worker with PCR-confirmed SARS-CoV-2 infection or an uninfected control (not recorded which). The donor label of this sample is uncertain. The sample was whole blood, taken at baseline. The chain uses TRBV20-1 and TRBJ2-3; a possible D gene is TRBD2 (5 bases). CDR3 coding DNA: TGCAGTGCCATCACTCTCGGGGAAAGCACAGATACGCAGTATTTT. It specifies CSAITLGESTDTQYF.